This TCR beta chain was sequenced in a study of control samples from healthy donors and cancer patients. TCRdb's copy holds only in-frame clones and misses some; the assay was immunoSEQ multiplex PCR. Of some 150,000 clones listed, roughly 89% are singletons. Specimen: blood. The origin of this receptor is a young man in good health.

The CDR3 coding sequence is TGCAGCGGCCGACAGGGGGGTTCCTACGAGCAGTACTTC. Protein sequence: CSGRQGGSYEQYF. This chain connects TRBV29-1 to TRBJ2-7; 9 bases are a match to TRBD1. The CDR3 totals 13 residues. With 7 bases clipped from V and 1 base from J, the junction kept 5 bases outside the gene matches. Germline V CDR1 and CDR2: SQVTM, ANQGSEA.